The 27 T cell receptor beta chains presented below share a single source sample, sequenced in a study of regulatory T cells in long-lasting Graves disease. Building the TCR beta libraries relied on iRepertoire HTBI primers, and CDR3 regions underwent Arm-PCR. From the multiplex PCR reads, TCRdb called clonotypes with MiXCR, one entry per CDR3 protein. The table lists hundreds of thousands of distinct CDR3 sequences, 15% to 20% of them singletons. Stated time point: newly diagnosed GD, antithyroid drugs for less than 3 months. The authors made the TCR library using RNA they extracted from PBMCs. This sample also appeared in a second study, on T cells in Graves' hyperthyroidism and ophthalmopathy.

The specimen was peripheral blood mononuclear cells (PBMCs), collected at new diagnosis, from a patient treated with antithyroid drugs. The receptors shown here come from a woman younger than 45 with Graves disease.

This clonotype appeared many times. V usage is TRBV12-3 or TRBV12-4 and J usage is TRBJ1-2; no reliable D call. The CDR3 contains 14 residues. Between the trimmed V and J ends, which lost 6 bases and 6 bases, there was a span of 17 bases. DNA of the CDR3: TGTGCCAGCAGCCCCTTAGAGATTCTCCATGGCTACACCTTC. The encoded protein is CASSPLEILHGYTF.

In DNA, the CDR3 is TGCGCCAGCAGCAGAAGGGCGGGAGATCGAGCCGGGGAGCTGTTTTTT. Encoded protein: CASSRRAGDRAGELFF. The chain recombines TRBV5-1 with TRBJ2-2; 7 nucleotides align to TRBD2. Germline trimming cut 4 bases from V and 6 bases from J; bases unmatched to any gene: 12. Germline V gives CDR1 SGHRS, CDR2 YFSETQ. CDR3 size: 16 residues.

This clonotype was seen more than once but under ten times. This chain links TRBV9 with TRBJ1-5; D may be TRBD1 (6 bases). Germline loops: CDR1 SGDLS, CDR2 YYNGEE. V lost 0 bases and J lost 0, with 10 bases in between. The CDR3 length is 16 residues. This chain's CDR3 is CASSVGGTSSNQPQHF. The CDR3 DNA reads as TGTGCCAGCAGCGTAGGCGGGACAAGTAGCAATCAGCCCCAGCATTTT.

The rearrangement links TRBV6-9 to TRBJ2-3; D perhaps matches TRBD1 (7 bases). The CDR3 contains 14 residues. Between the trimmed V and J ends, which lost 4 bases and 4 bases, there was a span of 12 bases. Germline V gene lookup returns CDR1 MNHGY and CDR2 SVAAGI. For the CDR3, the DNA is TGTGCCAGCAGTTTCAGGGGGGAGGCAGATACGCAGTATTTT. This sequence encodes CASSFRGEADTQYF.

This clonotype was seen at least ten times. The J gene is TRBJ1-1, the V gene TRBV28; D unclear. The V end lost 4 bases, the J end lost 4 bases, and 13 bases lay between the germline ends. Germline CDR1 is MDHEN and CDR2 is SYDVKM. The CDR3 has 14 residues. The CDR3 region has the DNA TGTGCCAGCAGTTCTGGAATGCGGACCACTGAAGCTTTCTTT. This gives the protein CASSSGMRTTEAFF.

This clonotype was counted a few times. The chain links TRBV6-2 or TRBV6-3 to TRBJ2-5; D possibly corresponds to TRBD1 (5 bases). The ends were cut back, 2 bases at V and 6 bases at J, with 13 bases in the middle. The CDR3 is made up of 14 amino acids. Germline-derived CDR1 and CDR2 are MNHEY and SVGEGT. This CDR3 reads CASSYGSGSQTQYF. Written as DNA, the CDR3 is TGTGCCAGCAGTTACGGGTCAGGGTCGCAGACCCAGTACTTC.

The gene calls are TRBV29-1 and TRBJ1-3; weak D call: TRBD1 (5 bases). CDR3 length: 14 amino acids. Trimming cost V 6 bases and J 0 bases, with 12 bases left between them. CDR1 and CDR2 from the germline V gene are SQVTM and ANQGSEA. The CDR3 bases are TGCAGCGTGGGGCGGGGTTCCTCTGGAAACACCATATATTTT. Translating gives CSVGRGSSGNTIYF.

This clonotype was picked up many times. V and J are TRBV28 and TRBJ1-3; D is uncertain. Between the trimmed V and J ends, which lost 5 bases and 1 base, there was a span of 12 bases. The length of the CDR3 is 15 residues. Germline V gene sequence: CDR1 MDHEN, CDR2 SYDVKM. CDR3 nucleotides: TGTGCCAGCAGTCCCCGTAGGGAATCTGGAAACACCATATATTTT. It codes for CASSPRRESGNTIYF.

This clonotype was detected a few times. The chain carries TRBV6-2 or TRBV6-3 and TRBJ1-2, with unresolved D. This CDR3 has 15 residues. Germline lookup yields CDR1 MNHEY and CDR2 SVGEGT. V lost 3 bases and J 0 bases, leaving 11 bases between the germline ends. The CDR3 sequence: CASSYISEANYGYTF. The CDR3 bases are TGTGCCAGCAGTTATATATCCGAAGCTAACTATGGCTACACCTTC.

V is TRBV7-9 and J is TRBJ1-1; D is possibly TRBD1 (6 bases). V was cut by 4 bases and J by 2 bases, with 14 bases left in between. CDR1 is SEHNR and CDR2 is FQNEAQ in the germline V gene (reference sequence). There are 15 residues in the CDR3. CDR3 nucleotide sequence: TGTGCCAGCAGCTCCTCGGGGGGCATTAACACTGAAGCTTTCTTT. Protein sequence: CASSSSGGINTEAFF.

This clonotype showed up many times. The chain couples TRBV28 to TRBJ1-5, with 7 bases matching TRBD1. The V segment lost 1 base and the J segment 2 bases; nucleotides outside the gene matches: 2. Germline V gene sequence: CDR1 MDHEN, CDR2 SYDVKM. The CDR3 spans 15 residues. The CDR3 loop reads CASSLYGQGNQPQHF. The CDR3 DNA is TGTGCCAGCAGTTTATACGGACAGGGCAATCAGCCCCAGCATTTT.

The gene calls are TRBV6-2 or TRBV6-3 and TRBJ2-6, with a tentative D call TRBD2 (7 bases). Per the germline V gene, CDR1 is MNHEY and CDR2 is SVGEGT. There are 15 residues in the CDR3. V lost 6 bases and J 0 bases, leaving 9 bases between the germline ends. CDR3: CASRGGGSGANVLTF. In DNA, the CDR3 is TGTGCCAGCAGGGGAGGGGGCTCTGGGGCCAACGTCCTGACTTTC.

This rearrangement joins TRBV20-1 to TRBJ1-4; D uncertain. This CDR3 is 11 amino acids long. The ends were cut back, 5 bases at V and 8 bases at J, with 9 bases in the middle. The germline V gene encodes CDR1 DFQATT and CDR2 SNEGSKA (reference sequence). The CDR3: CSAFKGEKLFF. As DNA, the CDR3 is TGCAGTGCTTTTAAGGGAGAAAAACTGTTTTTT.

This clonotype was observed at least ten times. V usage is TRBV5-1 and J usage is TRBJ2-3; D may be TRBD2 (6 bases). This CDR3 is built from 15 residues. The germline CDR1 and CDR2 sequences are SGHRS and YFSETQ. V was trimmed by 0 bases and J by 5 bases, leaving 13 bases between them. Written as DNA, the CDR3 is TGCGCCAGCAGCTTGGGGGACTCAGAGGGAGATACGCAGTATTTT. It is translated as CASSLGDSEGDTQYF.

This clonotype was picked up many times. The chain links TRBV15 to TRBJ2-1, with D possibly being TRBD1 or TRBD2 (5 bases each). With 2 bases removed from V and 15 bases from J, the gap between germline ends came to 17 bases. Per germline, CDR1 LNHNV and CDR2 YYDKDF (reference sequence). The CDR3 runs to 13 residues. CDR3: CATSRRDQPNPFF. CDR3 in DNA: TGTGCCACCAGCAGAAGGGACCAACCTAACCCGTTCTTC.

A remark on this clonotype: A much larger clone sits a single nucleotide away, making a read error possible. CDR3 sequence: CASSQGLSLTEAFF. For the CDR3, the DNA is TGTGCCAGCAGCCAAGGCCTCAGCCTCACTGAAGCTTTCTTT. The chain carries TRBV3-1 and TRBJ1-1; D is undetermined. CDR3 length equals 14 residues. V lost 1 base and J lost 4, with 10 bases in between. Germline CDR1 LGHDT, CDR2 YNNKEL (reference sequence).

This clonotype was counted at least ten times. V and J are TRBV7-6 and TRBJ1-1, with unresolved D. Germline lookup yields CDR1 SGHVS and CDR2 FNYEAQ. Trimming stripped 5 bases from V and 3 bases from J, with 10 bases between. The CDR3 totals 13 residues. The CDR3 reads CASSPLGDTEAFF. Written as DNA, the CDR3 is TGTGCCAGCAGCCCCCTTGGGGACACTGAAGCTTTCTTT.

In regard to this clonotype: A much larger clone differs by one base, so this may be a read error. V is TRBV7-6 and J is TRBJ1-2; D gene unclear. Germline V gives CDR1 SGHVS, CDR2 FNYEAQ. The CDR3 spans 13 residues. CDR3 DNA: TGTGCCAACAGCTTAGGATCCTACTATGGCTACACCTTC. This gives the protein CANSLGSYYGYTF.

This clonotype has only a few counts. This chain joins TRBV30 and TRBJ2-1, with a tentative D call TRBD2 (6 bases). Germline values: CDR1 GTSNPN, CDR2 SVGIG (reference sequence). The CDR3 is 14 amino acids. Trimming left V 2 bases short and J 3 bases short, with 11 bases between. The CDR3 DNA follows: TGTGCCTGGAGTACGGGAGTTGTCTACAATGAGCAGTTCTTC. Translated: CAWSTGVVYNEQFF. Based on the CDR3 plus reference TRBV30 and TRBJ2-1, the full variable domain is SQTIHQWPATLVQPVGSPLSLECTVEGTSNPNLYWYRQAAGRGLQLLFYSVGIGQISSEVPQNLSASRPQDRQFILSSKKLLLSDSGFYLCAWSTGVVYNEQFFGPGTRLTVL.

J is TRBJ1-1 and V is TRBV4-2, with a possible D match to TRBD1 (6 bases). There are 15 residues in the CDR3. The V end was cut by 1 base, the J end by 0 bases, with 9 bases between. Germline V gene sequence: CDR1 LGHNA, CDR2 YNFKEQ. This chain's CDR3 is CASSQVEGVNTEAFF. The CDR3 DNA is TGTGCCAGCAGCCAAGTCGAGGGGGTGAACACTGAAGCTTTCTTT.

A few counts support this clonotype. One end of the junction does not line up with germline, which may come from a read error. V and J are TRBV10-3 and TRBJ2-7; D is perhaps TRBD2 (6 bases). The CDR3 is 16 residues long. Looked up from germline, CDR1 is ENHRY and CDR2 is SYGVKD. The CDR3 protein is CAISESRGRPTYKQYF. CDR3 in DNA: TGTGCCATCAGTGAGTCCCGGGGGAGACCGACCTACAAGCAGTACTTC.

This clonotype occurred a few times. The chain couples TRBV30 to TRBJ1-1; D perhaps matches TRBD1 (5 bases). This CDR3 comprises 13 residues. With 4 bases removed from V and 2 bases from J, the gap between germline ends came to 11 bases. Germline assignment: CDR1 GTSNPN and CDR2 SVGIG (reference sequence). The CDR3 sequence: CAWNWGINTEAFF. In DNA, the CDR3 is TGTGCCTGGAATTGGGGGATTAACACTGAAGCTTTCTTT.

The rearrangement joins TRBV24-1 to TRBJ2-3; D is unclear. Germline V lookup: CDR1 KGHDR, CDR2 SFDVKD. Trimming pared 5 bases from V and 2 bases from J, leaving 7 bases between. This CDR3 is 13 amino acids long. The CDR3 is CATSGWTTDTQYF. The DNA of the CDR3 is TGTGCCACCAGTGGGTGGACCACAGATACGCAGTATTTT.

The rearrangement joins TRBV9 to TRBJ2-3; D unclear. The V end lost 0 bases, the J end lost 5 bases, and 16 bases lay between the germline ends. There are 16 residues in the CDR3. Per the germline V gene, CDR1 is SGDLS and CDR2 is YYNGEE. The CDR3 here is CASSVELRSPRDTQYF. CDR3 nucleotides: TGTGCCAGCAGCGTAGAGTTACGGAGCCCCAGAGATACGCAGTATTTT.

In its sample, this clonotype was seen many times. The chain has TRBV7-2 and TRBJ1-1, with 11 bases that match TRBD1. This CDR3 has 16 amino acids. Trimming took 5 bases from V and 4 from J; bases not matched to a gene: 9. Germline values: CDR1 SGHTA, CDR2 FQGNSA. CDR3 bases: TGTGCCAGCAGCCTATATACCGGGACAGGGGGCACTGAAGCTTTCTTT. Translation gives CASSLYTGTGGTEAFF.

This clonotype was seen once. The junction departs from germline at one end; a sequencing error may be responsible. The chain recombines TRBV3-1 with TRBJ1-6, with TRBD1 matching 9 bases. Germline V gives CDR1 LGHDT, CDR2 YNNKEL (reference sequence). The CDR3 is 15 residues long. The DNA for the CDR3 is TGTGTCAGCAGCCAAGTTGACAGGGGGAATTCACCCCTCCACTTT. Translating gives CVSSQVDRGNSPLHF.

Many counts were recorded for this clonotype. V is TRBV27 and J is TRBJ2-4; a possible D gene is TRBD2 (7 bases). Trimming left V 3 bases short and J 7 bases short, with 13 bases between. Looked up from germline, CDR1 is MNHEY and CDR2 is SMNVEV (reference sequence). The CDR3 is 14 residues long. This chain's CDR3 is CASSFTGRGNIQYF. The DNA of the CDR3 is TGTGCCAGCAGTTTTACAGGGAGGGGGAACATTCAGTACTTC.